The present TCR beta chain was sequenced within a study of blood T cells in healthy people across ages. Note on this clonotype: Its antigen is still unknown.

A J-beta primer mix and a sample-barcoded 5' primer were used in a second PCR of roughly 6 to 12 cycles. MiXCR, run by TCRdb on the 5' RACE reads, gives a single entry per CDR3 protein. In the table there are around 940,000 distinct CDR3 sequences, roughly 47% of which are singletons. Study-level results: Donors of long life had a larger count of naive CD4+ cells and greater diversity than aged donors.

Trimming took off 1 base at V and 7 bases at J, with 14 bases between the two ends. This CDR3 has 14 amino acids. Germline V CDR1 and CDR2: SGHDT, YYEEEE. This clonotype originated in a woman aged 60 to 75 in good health. The specimen was blood. This chain links TRBV5-6 with TRBJ1-2; D perhaps matches TRBD1 (6 bases). CDR3 sequence (DNA): TGTGCCAGCAGCTTGATGAGACAGGAGTCTGGCTACACCTTC. Translation: CASSLMRQESGYTF. The complete variable domain, with remaining parts taken from reference TRBV5-6 and TRBJ1-2, reads DAGVTQSPTHLIKTRGQQVTLRCSPKSGHDTVSWYQQALGQGPQFIFQYYEEEERQRGNFPDRFSGHQFPNYSSELNVNALLLGDSALYLCASSLMRQESGYTFGSGTRLTVV.